This TCR beta chain comes out of a study of cytomegalovirus exposure and HLA in healthy donors. The CDR3 sequence is 15 residues long. CDR1 and CDR2 from the germline V gene are SEHNR and FQNEAQ (reference sequence). V gave up 1 base and J gave up 8 bases, with 17 bases separating them. The PCR made use of 60 Vbeta and 13 Jbeta primers. Profiling relied on immunoSEQ multiplex PCR, and the TCRdb table lists in-frame clones only, not all of them. The top ten clones hold around 1.5% of a sample with some 150,000 clones, around 82% of them seen once. When sampled, the donors appeared nominally healthy, though they likely had unrecorded immune exposures.

The sequenced sample was PBMCs. The TCR originated in a male donor in good health and CMV-seronegative. The chain combines TRBV7-9 with TRBJ1-1; maybe TRBD1 (6 bases). CDR3 nucleotide sequence: TGTGCCAGCAGCTTAGATCAGGGGCCTTCGGGGGAAGCTTTCTTT. Amino acids: CASSLDQGPSGEAFF.